This is a list of T cell receptor beta chains from one sample in a study of blood T cell repertoires in COVID-19. Assay used: immunoSEQ multiplex PCR; TCRdb lists only in-frame clones, some missing. The repertoire has roughly 130,000 clones, around 88% of them found once; the top ten carry about 2.3%. The sequencing sample was made of PBMCs or T cells enriched from blood (not recorded which). These receptors were taken from a woman aged 45-65 years who had recovered from COVID-19. The CDR3 runs from the conserved cysteine through the conserved F or W. The D gene is left open where the match is weak. Size tells how often a clone was seen (once, few, many) or the class of an expanded clone, and some rows leave it out.

TRBV27	.	.	TRBJ2-2	TGTGCCAGCACCAGGTTCAGGGGACATCGCACCGGGGAGCTGTTTTTT	CASTRFRGHRTGELFF
TRBV19	TRBD2	.	TRBJ2-7	TGTGCCAGTAAGACGAGTAGCGGGGGATCCTACGAGCAGTACTTC	CASKTSSGGSYEQYF
TRBV7-9	TRBD1	.	TRBJ2-4	TGTGCCAGCAGCTCGCGACAGGGGACGGTGGCATACTTC	CASSSRQGTVAYF
TRBV4-1	TRBD1	.	TRBJ1-3	TGCGCCAGCAGCCAAGATCGAGCGGGAGGGGGCGAGTGGAACACCATATATTTT	CASSQDRAGGGEWNTIYF
TRBV5-4	TRBD1	.	TRBJ1-2	TGTGCCAGCAGCACGACAGGGGGCTCTCTTGGTGGCTACACCTTC	CASSTTGGSLGGYTF
TRBV6-5	TRBD1	.	TRBJ1-3	TGTGCCAGCAGGCTATTGGACAGGGCTGGAAACACCATATATTTT	CASRLLDRAGNTIYF
TRBV29-1	TRBD2	.	TRBJ2-2	TGCAGCGTCCAAAGGGGACTAGCGACCGGGGAGCTGTTTTTT	CSVQRGLATGELFF
TRBV9	TRBD1	few	TRBJ1-2	TGTGCCAGCAGCGTAGTCGGGACAGGGGGCTATGGCTACACCTTC	CASSVVGTGGYGYTF
TRBV4-1	TRBD1	.	TRBJ2-7	TGCGCCAGCAGCCAAGATTCGACAGGGGTTGGAACCTACGAGCAGTACTTC	CASSQDSTGVGTYEQYF
TRBV24-1	TRBD1	.	TRBJ2-2	TGTGCCACCAGTGACACGGGGACAGGGAAAACCGGGGAGCTGTTTTTT	CATSDTGTGKTGELFF
TRBV5-1	TRBD1	.	TRBJ1-2	TGCGCCAGCAGCTTGCACGGGACAGGGGACGGCTACACCTTC	CASSLHGTGDGYTF
TRBV10-3	.	.	TRBJ2-3	TGTGCCATCAGTGAGTCGGAATGGGAGACCACAGATACGCAGTATTTT	CAISESEWETTDTQYF
TRBV18	.	.	TRBJ2-7	TGTGCCAGCTCACCCGCCCGGACAACCTACGAGCAGTACTTC	CASSPARTTYEQYF
TRBV19	.	once	TRBJ2-7	TGTGCCAGTAGTTCGGCAGACACCTACGAGCAGTACTTC	CASSSADTYEQYF
TRBV10-1	TRBD1	.	TRBJ1-1	TGCGCCAGCAGTGAAACCGACAGGGGGCATGCTTTCTTT	CASSETDRGHAFF
TRBV7-8	TRBD2	once	TRBJ2-5	TGTGCCAGCAGCTTACTCCCGGGACTAGCGGGGGCCCCACAAGAGACCCAGTACTTC	CASSLLPGLAGAPQETQYF
TRBV30	TRBD2	.	TRBJ2-3	TGTGCCTGGAGTTGGGGAGGGTCAGATACGCAGTATTTT	CAWSWGGSDTQYF
TRBV6-5	.	.	TRBJ1-2	TGTGCCAGCAGTTACGTCGGGGGCTATGGCTACACCTTC	CASSYVGGYGYTF
TRBV12-3/TRBV12-4	.	.	TRBJ2-1	TGTGCCAGCACCCCCCCGGGGTTCAATGAGCAGTTCTTC	CASTPPGFNEQFF
TRBV4-1	.	.	TRBJ2-1	TGCGCCAGCAGCCAGGAGGGGACTGGAGGGTACAATGAGCAGTTCTTC	CASSQEGTGGYNEQFF
TRBV13	TRBD1	.	TRBJ1-3	TGTGCCAGCACCGGAGGACAGGGGGGAAACACCATATATTTT	CASTGGQGGNTIYF
TRBV5-1	.	.	TRBJ1-1	TGCGCCAGCAGCTTGGGCAGGGGTGATACTGAAGCTTTCTTT	CASSLGRGDTEAFF
TRBV19	TRBD2	.	TRBJ2-2	TGTGCCACCCCCGGGGCGGGGGGGGACACCGGGGAGCTGTTTTTT	CATPGAGGDTGELFF
TRBV25-1	.	.	TRBJ1-1	TGTGCCAGCAGTCCTACGGGGGAAACTGAAGCTTTCTTT	CASSPTGETEAFF
TRBV30	.	.	TRBJ1-6	TGTGCCTGGAGTGTCGGACAGTCTAATTCACCCCTCCACTTT	CAWSVGQSNSPLHF
TRBV11-3	.	.	TRBJ2-3	TGTGCCAGCACCGGCAGGACAGATACGCAGTATTTT	CASTGRTDTQYF
TRBV25-1	.	once	TRBJ2-5	TGTGCCAGCAGTGCGACCGGAGAAGAGACCCAGTACTTC	CASSATGEETQYF
TRBV3-1/TRBV3-2	.	.	TRBJ2-2	TGTGCCAGCAGCCAAGTTTCAAACACCGGGGAGCTGTTTTTT	CASSQVSNTGELFF
TRBV19	TRBD2	.	TRBJ2-3	TGTGCCAGTAGTAGCATTTTTCCCGCTAGCGGAGCCACAGATACGCAGTATTTT	CASSSIFPASGATDTQYF
TRBV27	TRBD1	.	TRBJ2-4	TGTGCCAGCGCCAAGGGGGCTCAAAACATTCAGTACTTC	CASAKGAQNIQYF